The 11 T cell receptor beta chains below all came from one sample that was sequenced in a study of blood T cells in healthy people across ages. A second PCR of about 7 to 12 cycles used a sample-barcoded 5' primer and a J-beta primer mix. From the 5' RACE reads, TCRdb called clonotypes with MiXCR, one entry per CDR3 protein. The repertoire holds about 670,000 distinct CDR3 sequences, with approximately 52% as singletons. Sequenced material: blood. The receptors were sampled from a woman aged 80 or older in good health.

The CDR3 DNA sequence: TGCGCCAGCAGCCTTCCGGGATCCACCGGGGAGCTGTTTTTT. Translating gives CASSLPGSTGELFF. The V gene is TRBV5-1, the J gene TRBJ2-2, with a weak D call TRBD2 (5 bases). Germline V lookup: CDR1 SGHRS, CDR2 YFSETQ. V was cut by 4 bases and J by 4 bases, with 11 bases left in between. The CDR3 loop spans 14 amino acids.

This clonotype was picked up many times. The rearrangement uses TRBV12-3 or TRBV12-4 and TRBJ2-7, with 8 bases identical to TRBD2. CDR3 length equals 16 residues. Trimming at V came to 5 bases and at J to 3 bases, leaving 12 bases not matched to a gene. The CDR3 here is CASSAQSSGGLYEQYF. The CDR3 DNA sequence: TGTGCCAGCAGTGCCCAATCAAGCGGGGGTCTCTACGAGCAGTACTTC.

As regards this clonotype: The CDR3 end shows no conserved phenylalanine or tryptophan, and so a read error is likely. The chain carries TRBV20-1 and TRBJ2-1, with TRBD2 identical over 7 bases. CDR3 length: 15 amino acids. The germline gives CDR1 DFQATT, CDR2 SNEGSKA (reference sequence). The CDR3 DNA is TGCAGTACTAGAACACCCGGACTAGGCCTATATGAGCAGTTCTTG. It encodes CSTRTPGLGLYEQFL.

This chain links TRBV2 with TRBJ1-5; 9 nucleotides line up with TRBD1. J lost 4 bases, V lost 5 bases, and 6 bases had no gene match. CDR1 is SNHLY, CDR2 FYNNEI, per germline. The CDR3 extends over 15 amino acids. CDR3 nucleotide sequence: TGTGCCAGCAGTTACACCGGGACAGGGAATCAGCCCCAGCATTTT. It yields the protein CASSYTGTGNQPQHF.

The chain carries TRBV12-3 or TRBV12-4 and TRBJ2-6, with D unclear. The V and J ends lost 1 base and 2 bases respectively, with 6 bases between them. The CDR3 is 15 residues long. In DNA, the CDR3 is TGTGCCAGCAGTTTAGAGGCAACTGGGGCCAACGTCCTGACTTTC. Residues: CASSLEATGANVLTF.

Of note for this clonotype: A much larger clone sits a single nucleotide away, making a read error possible. The chain links TRBV6-5 to TRBJ2-7, with D perhaps matching TRBD1 (6 bases). Germline loops: CDR1 MNHEY, CDR2 SVGAGI. The length of the CDR3 is 14 residues. V was cut by 5 bases and J by 5 bases, with 16 bases left in between. The CDR3 reads CASSDEGVHDEQYF. In nucleotides, the CDR3 is TGTGCCAGCAGTGACGAGGGGGTCCATGACGAGCAGTACTTC.

This chain links TRBV2 with TRBJ2-2, with D uncertain. Germline V CDR1 and CDR2: SNHLY, FYNNEI. The CDR3 loop spans 11 amino acids. The V end was cut by 6 bases, the J end by 8 bases, with 7 bases between. DNA for the CDR3: TGTGCCAGCAGCCCTCGGGGGGAGCTGTTTTTT. Translation gives CASSPRGELFF.

This clonotype was seen a few times. The gene calls are TRBV28 and TRBJ1-1; the D is unclear. Looked up from germline, CDR1 is MDHEN and CDR2 is SYDVKM. V lost 7 bases to trimming and J lost 2 bases, with 20 bases between them. The CDR3 length is 16 residues. CDR3 sequence reads: CASTISRKRINTEAFF. In DNA, the CDR3 is TGTGCCAGCACCATAAGCAGGAAAAGAATTAACACTGAAGCTTTCTTT.

This clonotype has only a few counts. V and J are TRBV3-1 and TRBJ2-1; D perhaps matches TRBD1 (6 bases). The germline gives CDR1 LGHDT, CDR2 YNNKEL (reference sequence). V lost 0 bases and J lost 13, with 16 bases in between. The CDR3 is made up of 14 amino acids. Here the CDR3 reads CASSQDDRIETQFF. The CDR3 DNA reads as TGTGCCAGCAGCCAAGATGACAGGATAGAGACCCAGTTCTTC.

The sample holds many counts of this clonotype. The V and J genes are TRBV9 and TRBJ2-5; 7 bases align to TRBD2. V lost 2 bases and J lost 1; bases outside the gene matches: 5. The length of the CDR3 is 15 residues. Germline lookup yields CDR1 SGDLS and CDR2 YYNGEE. The CDR3 here is CASSVGSSGQETQYF. The CDR3 DNA sequence: TGTGCCAGCAGCGTGGGGTCTAGCGGCCAAGAGACCCAGTACTTC.

The J gene is TRBJ2-2, the V gene TRBV28; D call uncertain. Germline CDR1 reads MDHEN; CDR2 reads SYDVKM. This CDR3 spans 15 amino acids. The V end was cut by 5 bases, the J end by 3 bases, with 13 bases between. The CDR3 spells CASSPPTLDTGELFF. In DNA form, the CDR3 reads TGTGCCAGCAGTCCTCCGACATTGGACACCGGGGAGCTGTTTTTT.